This is a list of T cell receptor beta chains from one sample in a study of post-analysis software for immune sequencing data. One entry per CDR3 protein results from TCRdb running MiXCR on the PCR reads. Of hundreds of thousands of distinct CDR3 sequences listed, about 32% are singletons. Sequencing was carried out using blood. These receptor sequences come from a girl between 5 and 17 years old with multiple sclerosis. The CDR3 runs from the conserved cysteine through the conserved F or W. The D gene is left open where the match is weak. Size is omitted from some rows. Given values are once, few, many or a class for expanded clones.

clone_size j_call v_call d_call cdr3_aa cdr3_nt
few TRBJ2-3 TRBV12-3/TRBV12-4 TRBD2 CASSLGRGGMTDTQYF TGTGCCAGCAGTTTAGGCCGGGGGGGGATGACAGATACGCAGTATTTT
. TRBJ1-4 TRBV2 TRBD1 CASLGQGVERNEKLFF TGTGCCAGCTTGGGACAGGGGGTAGAACGGAATGAAAAACTGTTTTTT
few TRBJ1-1 TRBV10-3 TRBD1 CAISESGTGGTEAFF TGTGCCATCAGTGAGTCTGGGACAGGGGGGACTGAAGCTTTCTTT
. TRBJ2-3 TRBV12-3/TRBV12-4 . CASNHGRGNADTQYF TGTGCCAGCAACCACGGTCGGGGAAACGCAGATACGCAGTATTTT
. TRBJ1-1 TRBV20-1 TRBD1 CSARSPDRALPEAFF TGCAGTGCTAGGTCCCCCGACAGGGCCCTCCCTGAAGCTTTCTTT
. TRBJ2-1 TRBV28 . CASSLDRMGRADQYNEQFF TGTGCCAGCAGTTTGGACAGAATGGGACGAGCGGACCAATACAATGAGCAGTTCTTC
few TRBJ2-7 TRBV27 . CASSTADKQPYEQYF TGTGCCAGCAGCACGGCCGACAAACAGCCCTACGAGCAGTACTTC
few TRBJ1-5 TRBV7-9 TRBD1 CASSLGQGGSNQPQHF TGTGCCAGCAGCTTAGGACAGGGGGGTAGCAATCAGCCCCAGCATTTT
few TRBJ1-2 TRBV15 . CATSRTPGRKINYGYTF TGTGCCACCAGCAGAACTCCGGGACGCAAGATTAACTATGGCTACACCTTC
. TRBJ1-2 TRBV29-1 . CSVEKDLNYGYTF TGCAGCGTTGAAAAGGATCTTAACTATGGCTACACCTTC
few TRBJ2-7 TRBV3-1 . CASSQGADGGYEQYF TGTGCCAGCAGCCAGGGGGCGGACGGCGGCTACGAGCAGTACTTC
. TRBJ2-1 TRBV6-2/TRBV6-3 . CASSYPHRLSSYNEQFF TGTGCCAGCAGTTACCCCCACCGCCTCTCATCCTACAATGAGCAGTTCTTC
. TRBJ2-3 TRBV7-2 . CAGSSDTDTQYF TGTGCCGGCAGCTCTGACACAGATACGCAGTATTTT
. TRBJ2-1 TRBV2 . CASRNSGTWDEQFF TGTGCCAGCAGGAATTCCGGGACTTGGGATGAGCAGTTCTTC
once TRBJ1-4 TRBV28 TRBD1 CASRGQGGSEKLFF TGTGCCAGCAGGGGACAGGGGGGGAGTGAAAAACTGTTTTTT
few TRBJ2-1 TRBV6-5 . CASGGGAFEQFF TGTGCCAGCGGAGGGGGGGCGTTTGAGCAGTTCTTC
. TRBJ1-1 TRBV20-1 . CSAGEDTEAFF TGCAGTGCGGGGGAAGACACTGAAGCTTTCTTT
. TRBJ2-1 TRBV28 . CASSLRGTSWDLQFF TGTGCCAGCAGTTTAAGAGGGACCAGCTGGGATTTGCAGTTCTTC
. TRBJ2-7 TRBV3-1 TRBD1 CAGSHPGTGSSEQYF TGTGCCGGCAGCCATCCCGGGACAGGGAGTTCCGAGCAGTACTTC
few TRBJ2-7 TRBV9 TRBD1 CASSVGGTVYEQYF TGTGCCAGCAGCGTAGGAGGGACAGTCTACGAGCAGTACTTC
few TRBJ2-1 TRBV20-1 . CSARGGWEQFF TGCAGTGCTAGAGGCGGCTGGGAGCAGTTCTTC
. TRBJ1-2 TRBV7-2 TRBD1 CASSSRTGGDYGYTF TGTGCCAGCAGCTCCAGGACAGGGGGCGACTATGGCTACACCTTC
few TRBJ2-5 TRBV4-3 TRBD2 CASSQDLGGRPSGTQYF TGCGCCAGCAGCCAAGATCTCGGCGGGAGGCCGTCGGGGACCCAGTACTTC
few TRBJ2-1 TRBV14 TRBD1 CASSPRTGQGDNEQFF TGTGCCAGCAGCCCTCGTACCGGACAGGGGGACAATGAGCAGTTCTTC
few TRBJ1-2 TRBV4-2 . CASSQARGRYGYTF TGTGCCAGCAGCCAAGCCCGGGGTCGATATGGCTACACCTTC
few TRBJ2-5 TRBV20-1 . CSARFTPALRETQYF TGCAGTGCTAGATTTACCCCGGCTCTACGAGAGACCCAGTACTTC
. TRBJ1-1 TRBV10-3 TRBD1 CAISVVNRGFTEAFF TGTGCCATCAGTGTAGTAAACAGGGGGTTTACTGAAGCTTTCTTT
many TRBJ2-1 TRBV24-1 . CAAGGGSINEQFF TGTGCCGCAGGGGGCGGGAGTATCAATGAGCAGTTCTTC